Each of the 13 T cell receptor beta chains below was sequenced from the same sample in a study of T cell clusters in autoimmune cytopenias (dated by TCRdb to 2018 to 2020). TCRdb names Illumina MiSeq as the instrument used. TRB rearrangements were amplified by multiplex PCR using a touch-down protocol with TRB-A and TRB-B primer pools mixed in one tube. The reads underwent TCRdb reprocessing, giving one record for each CDR3 protein sequence and no DNA. The sample's own table lists about 7,500 distinct CDR3 sequences. The ten largest clonotypes hold about 3.7% of the sample. For each sample, TRB amplification used roughly 250 ng of peripheral blood genomic DNA, equal to around 39,000 genome equivalents. Sequenced: peripheral blood. These receptors were collected from a human donor with an autoimmune cytopenia or autoimmune hepatitis (not recorded which).

This clonotype registers medium-sized by frequency. The chain combines TRBV6-2 or TRBV6-3 with TRBJ1-3; TCRdb selects TRBD1, and the lack of DNA leaves this call unchecked. Germline CDR1 reads MNHEY; CDR2 reads SVGEGT. The CDR3 has 14 residues. The CDR3 loop reads CASRPAGLRNTIYF.

CDR3 residues: CASSLAWLAGYEQYF. V usage is TRBV7-4 and J usage is TRBJ2-7; the D call of TRBD2 rests on TCRdb alone, since no DNA is present to check it. The CDR3 has 15 residues. The V gene's germline CDR1 is SGHVT and CDR2 SQSDAQ. Filled out from reference TRBV7-4 and TRBJ2-7, the complete variable domain reads GAGVSQSPRYKVAKRGRDVALRCDSISGHVTLYWYRQTLGQGSEVLTYSQSDAQRDKSGRPSGRFSAERPERSVSTLKIQRTEQGDSAVYLCASSLAWLAGYEQYFGPGTRLTVT.

The chain is built from TRBV4-2 and TRBJ2-2; TCRdb lists TRBD2, though no DNA is available to test this call. CDR1 and CDR2 (germline): LGHNA, YNFKEQ. This CDR3 has 20 residues. The CDR3 reads CASSQDSNPGARAFPGELFF.

The rearrangement uses TRBV5-4 and TRBJ2-2; TCRdb outputs TRBD1, but without DNA this stays unchecked. The CDR3 has 17 residues. Looked up from germline, CDR1 is SGHNT and CDR2 is YYREEE (reference sequence). The CDR3 spells CASSGGRQGANTGELFF.

This clonotype is deemed medium-sized by its frequency. V is TRBV19 and J is TRBJ1-4; there is no DNA to check the TCRdb D call of TRBD1. This CDR3 has 15 amino acids. CDR1 LNHDA and CDR2 SQIVND come from the germline V gene (reference sequence). CDR3 loop: CASRKQGATNEKLFF.

V and J are TRBV12-3 or TRBV12-4 and TRBJ1-2; as DNA is missing, the TRBD1 call by TCRdb cannot be tested. This CDR3 spans 16 amino acids. The CDR3 is CASSYARDSLNYGYTF.

This chain connects TRBV24-1 to TRBJ2-1. CDR3 length equals 16 residues. Germline lookup yields CDR1 KGHDR and CDR2 SFDVKD. The CDR3 protein is CASRTTRWSSYNEQFF.

Measured by frequency, this clonotype is medium-sized. V and J are TRBV19 and TRBJ2-7; TCRdb selects TRBD1, and the lack of DNA leaves this call unchecked. CDR1 LNHDA and CDR2 SQIVND come from the germline V gene (reference sequence). This CDR3 is 14 amino acids long. CDR3 sequence: CASSPWQGFNEQYF.

The chain combines TRBV19 with TRBJ1-4; TCRdb's D call, TRBD1, is unchecked because there is no DNA. The CDR3 spans 15 residues. The V gene's germline CDR1 is LNHDA and CDR2 SQIVND (reference sequence). The CDR3 loop reads CASSTRQGLREKLFF.

The V call is TRBV5-1, the J call TRBJ2-5; the D gene TCRdb calls, TRBD2, cannot be checked with no DNA. The CDR3 is made up of 15 amino acids. The germline V gene encodes CDR1 SGHRS and CDR2 YFSETQ. CDR3 sequence: CASSPGLANQETQYF. The full variable domain, with the rest looked up from reference TRBV5-1 and TRBJ2-5, is KAGVTQTPRYLIKTRGQQVTLSCSPISGHRSVSWYQQTPGQGLQFLFEYFSETQRNKGNFPGRFSGRQFSNSRSEMNVSTLELGDSALYLCASSPGLANQETQYFGPGTRLLVL.

This clonotype counts as medium-sized by frequency. This chain connects TRBV27 to TRBJ2-3; TCRdb indicates TRBD1, and absent DNA this call remains unverified. Germline loops: CDR1 MNHEY, CDR2 SMNVEV (reference sequence). The CDR3 has 15 residues. CDR3 loop: CASHSAGTGADTQYF.

The CDR3 region is CASSIRGSNQPQHF. The J gene is TRBJ1-5, the V gene TRBV19; TCRdb lists TRBD1, though no DNA is available to test this call. This CDR3 contains 14 residues. Germline V gene data show CDR1 as LNHDA and CDR2 as SQIVND (reference sequence).

The chain couples TRBV5-1 to TRBJ1-6; TCRdb calls TRBD1, which cannot be checked without DNA. Germline values: CDR1 SGHRS, CDR2 YFSETQ. This CDR3 region has 16 residues. This CDR3 reads CASSPGTGGYNSPLHF.